This T cell receptor (beta chain) was profiled in a study of shared clonotypes between healthy human individuals. Data came from immunoSEQ multiplex PCR; TCRdb stores just in-frame clones and leaves some out. The sample shows 850,000 to 1,200,000 clones, around 74% of them seen only once. CDR1 and CDR2 (germline): SGHNT, YYREEE (reference sequence). The length of the CDR3 is 16 residues. V was trimmed by 0 bases and J by 2 bases, leaving 14 bases between them. The source material was memory CD4+ T cells sorted from blood. Documented subset: CD45RA-negative fraction. The sequence came from a man aged 18 to 30 in good health. This chain links TRBV5-4 with TRBJ2-5; D is perhaps TRBD2 (7 bases). The CDR3 coding sequence is TGTGCCAGCAGCTTGGGGGGGGGCGAGCGGCAAGAGACCCAGTACTTC. It yields the protein CASSLGGGERQETQYF.